This TCR beta chain was identified during a study of cytomegalovirus exposure and HLA in healthy donors (TCRdb year 2017). General notes on the study: According to a later analysis, the 120 or so validation repertoires were produced on the same platform as the 666 repertoires of the first cohort. Along with the approximately 650-subject first cohort, a separate validation cohort of around 120 different subjects was used. The aim of the study was to test whether cataloging public T cell receptors could identify signatures of past pathogen exposure. To predict cytomegalovirus infection status, the study combined high-throughput TCR immunosequencing, statistical association of individual TCRs with disease status, and machine learning. General conclusions and limits of the study: The validation cohort had no HLA typing available for a later analysis, so co-occurrence within that cohort was assessed over all 120 or so repertoires. A total of roughly 160 TCR beta chains were listed by the study as associated with cytomegalovirus. Most TCR sequences were observed very rarely across donors, whereas some public TCRs were present in many individuals. In a later analysis, TCRs clustered in the first cohort were found to also tend to co-occur in the roughly 110 validation repertoires, with 94% of cluster scores above 0. In vitro tests confirmed that three of the cytomegalovirus-associated TCR beta chains recognize cytomegalovirus antigens. According to the authors, the approach could potentially be generalized to other disease states and immunological phenotypes. Cytomegalovirus status was reported to be diagnosed by the classifier with high specificity and sensitivity in both the original and validation cohorts.

The CDR3 has 14 amino acids, counting the end cysteine and phenylalanine. CDR3 DNA only is kept here, 42 bases in frame from base 1. Trimming leaves V shorter by 6 bases and J shorter by 6 bases, with the junction holding 6 bases beyond the gene matches. From the germline V gene, CDR1 is WSHSY and CDR2 is SAAADI. Separate from the roughly 650-subject first cohort, the validation cohort of 90 to 150 subjects was the group to which the donors belonged. The library was obtained by the immunoSEQ multiplex PCR assay. The original pipeline was this. A statistical classification framework was built to diagnose cytomegalovirus status from the catalog of TCR beta chain sequences. TCRdb stores this immuneACCESS table with in-frame sequences only. Part of the clones is absent; in the studies checked, under half of the shortfall reflects unresolved V genes, and no reason is known for the rest. D and trimming come from the DNA, and the V and J calls and clone size come from that table. This sample is represented by roughly 60,000 clones; roughly 94% of them were singletons. Around 1.2% of the sample is taken by the ten largest.

Worth noting for this clone: Its antigen specificity is not known. Base-call qualities are not available, and no considerably larger clone is one nucleotide away.

This chain joins TRBV10-2 to TRBJ2-3; 10 bases in between match TRBD2. Sequencing was done on a sample of PBMCs. The receptor was derived from a woman between 18 and 29 years old in good health and CMV-seronegative. The nucleotide sequence reads TGCGCCAGCAGCGTAGCGGGAGGAATGGATACGCAGTATTTT. Translated, it reads CASSVAGGMDTQYF.